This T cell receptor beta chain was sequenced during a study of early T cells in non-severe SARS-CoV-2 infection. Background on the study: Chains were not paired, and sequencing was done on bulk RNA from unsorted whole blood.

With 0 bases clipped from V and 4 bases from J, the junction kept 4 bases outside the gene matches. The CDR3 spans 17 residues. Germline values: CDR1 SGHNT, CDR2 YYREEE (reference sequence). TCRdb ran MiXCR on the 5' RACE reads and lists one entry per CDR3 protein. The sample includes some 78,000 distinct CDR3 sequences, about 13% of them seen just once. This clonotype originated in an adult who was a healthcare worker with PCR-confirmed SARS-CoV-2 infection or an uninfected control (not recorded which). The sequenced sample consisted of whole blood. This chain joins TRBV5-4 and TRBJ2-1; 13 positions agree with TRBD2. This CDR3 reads CASSLGTSGGFYNEQFF. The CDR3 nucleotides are TGTGCCAGCAGCTTGGGGACTAGCGGGGGTTTTTACAATGAGCAGTTCTTC.